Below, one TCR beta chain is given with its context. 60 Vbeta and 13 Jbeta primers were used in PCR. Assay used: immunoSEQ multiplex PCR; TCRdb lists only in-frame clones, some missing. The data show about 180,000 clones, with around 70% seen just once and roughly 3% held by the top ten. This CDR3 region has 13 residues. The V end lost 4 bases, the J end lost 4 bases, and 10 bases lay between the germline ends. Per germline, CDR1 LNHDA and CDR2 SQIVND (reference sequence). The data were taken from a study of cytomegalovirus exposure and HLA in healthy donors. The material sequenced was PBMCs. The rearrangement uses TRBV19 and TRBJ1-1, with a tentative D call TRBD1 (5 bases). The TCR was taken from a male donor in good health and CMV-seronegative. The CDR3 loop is CASSRGTSTEAFF. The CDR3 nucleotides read TGTGCCAGTAGTAGGGGGACTAGCACTGAAGCTTTCTTT.